The 7 T cell receptor beta chains below were found in one sample sequenced in a study of blood T cell repertoires in COVID-19. The data were produced by immunoSEQ multiplex PCR, yet TCRdb's version contains in-frame clones alone and is incomplete. The table records 95,000 to 100,000 clones, approximately 81% of them present only once. The sequencing sample was made of peripheral blood. The receptors originated from a woman of 80 years or more with acute or convalescent COVID-19.

The rearrangement links TRBV11-2 to TRBJ1-2, with 7 bases lining up with TRBD1. The length of the CDR3 is 15 residues. CDR1 SGHAT and CDR2 FQNNGV come from the germline V gene. V was pared by 6 bases and J by 8 bases, with 15 bases of the junction left unmatched. CDR3 region: CASRRSGTELQGYTF. Here the CDR3 DNA reads TGTGCCAGCAGGCGCTCCGGGACAGAACTGCAGGGCTACACCTTC.

CDR3 loop: CASSSGLAGGVETQYF. Written as DNA, the CDR3 is TGTGCCAGCAGCTCGGGACTAGCGGGGGGTGTTGAGACCCAGTACTTC. The rearrangement joins TRBV9 to TRBJ2-5, with 15 nucleotides matching TRBD2. The CDR3 is 16 residues long. In germline, CDR1 is SGDLS, CDR2 YYNGEE. Trimming cost V 4 bases and J 5 bases; bases outside gene matches: 6. Variable domain in full (rest from reference TRBV9 and TRBJ2-5): DSGVTQTPKHLITATGQRVTLRCSPRSGDLSVYWYQQSLDQGLQFLIQYYNGEERAKGNILERFSAQQFPDLHSELNLSSLELGDSALYFCASSSGLAGGVETQYFGPGTRLLVL.

This chain links TRBV28 with TRBJ1-2; TRBD1 aligns across 7 bases. This CDR3 comprises 14 residues. Germline V gives CDR1 MDHEN, CDR2 SYDVKM. Unmatched junction bases numbered 8, after V lost 3 bases and J lost 7 bases. CDR3 residues: CASSLEGGGGGYTF. The CDR3 DNA sequence: TGTGCCAGCAGTTTGGAAGGGGGCGGAGGTGGCTACACCTTC.

This rearrangement joins TRBV7-2 to TRBJ1-2, with 7 bases lining up with TRBD1. Germline V gene data show CDR1 as SGHTA and CDR2 as FQGNSA. V was pared by 3 bases and J by 7 bases, with 5 bases of the junction left unmatched. CDR3 length: 13 amino acids. The CDR3 sequence is CASSFPGGVGYTF. Here the CDR3 DNA reads TGTGCCAGCAGCTTTCCAGGGGGAGTTGGCTACACCTTC.

The gene calls are TRBV11-3 and TRBJ2-3, with TRBD2 identical over 9 bases. J was trimmed by 0 bases and V by 2 bases; bases with no gene match: 3. This CDR3 is built from 16 residues. From germline, CDR1 is SGHNT and CDR2 YENEEA. The CDR3: CASSLSAGGSTDTQYF. In DNA, the CDR3 is TGTGCCAGCAGCTTATCGGCGGGGGGGAGCACAGATACGCAGTATTTT.

The chain links TRBV5-1 to TRBJ2-1; 8 nucleotides match TRBD2. CDR3 length equals 15 residues. Germline lookup yields CDR1 SGHRS and CDR2 YFSETQ. V dropped 0 bases and J dropped 2; count of bases not matched to a gene: 1. DNA for the CDR3: TGCGCCAGCAGCTTGGGCGGGGGGCCCTACAATGAGCAGTTCTTC. It encodes CASSLGGGPYNEQFF.

This clone turned up a few times. This chain uses TRBV6-6 with TRBJ1-6; D is possibly TRBD1 (6 bases). Between the trimmed V and J ends, which lost 4 bases and 7 bases, there was a span of 17 bases. Per the germline V gene, CDR1 is MNHNY and CDR2 is SVGAGI (reference sequence). This CDR3 has 16 residues. The CDR3 spells CASSSRRGGLNSPLHF. CDR3 bases: TGTGCCAGCAGTTCTCGACGAGGGGGTTTGAATTCACCCCTCCACTTT.